The TCR beta chain described here comes from a study of blood T cell repertoires in COVID-19. About the research overall: COVID-19 samples collected from the United States, Italy and Spain covered acute and convalescent phases. PBMCs, B-cell-depleted T cells, or T cells provided the cDNA or gDNA that made up the material.

CDR1 and CDR2 (germline): LGHNT, FRNRAP. With 6 bases clipped from V and 5 bases from J, the junction kept 7 bases outside the gene matches. CDR3 length equals 14 residues. Original data processing: Scientists estimated how many nucleated cells there were by amplifying reference gene primers. Assay: immunoSEQ multiplex PCR; the TCRdb copy retains only in-frame clones and omits some. The D gene and trimming were derived from the DNA, and the V and J assignments and clone size from that table. The sample has about 240,000 clones, about 79% seen once. The rearrangement uses TRBV12-5 and TRBJ1-2, with 9 bases that match TRBD1. The receptor comes from a woman at least 80 years old with acute or convalescent COVID-19. Sequencing input: peripheral blood. This chain's CDR3 is CASGSGTGWYGYTF. Here the CDR3 DNA reads TGTGCTAGTGGGTCCGGGACAGGGTGGTATGGCTACACCTTC.